A single sample gave rise to the 27 T cell receptor beta chains below, sequenced in a study of cytomegalovirus exposure and HLA in healthy donors. The PCR ran on 60 Vbeta and 13 Jbeta primers. Clones were sequenced by immunoSEQ multiplex PCR, and TCRdb holds only the in-frame ones, with some missing. The sample includes roughly 140,000 clones, roughly 85% of them seen just once. Sequenced input: PBMCs. These TCRs come from a woman under 30 in good health and CMV-seronegative.

The gene calls are TRBV5-6 and TRBJ2-6; 8 nucleotides agree with TRBD1. The CDR3 has 17 residues. The V gene end was trimmed by 5 bases and the J gene end by 1 base; junction bases not matched to a gene: 8. Germline assignment: CDR1 SGHDT and CDR2 YYEEEE. The DNA for the CDR3 is TGTGCCAGCAGGTCGGGGACAGGAAAATCTGGGGCCAACGTCCTGACTTTC. Its translation is CASRSGTGKSGANVLTF.

The chain combines TRBV5-6 with TRBJ1-6, with D possibly TRBD1 on 5 matching bases. V was trimmed by 4 bases and J by 7 bases, leaving 18 bases between them. This CDR3 is built from 16 residues. From germline, CDR1 is SGHDT and CDR2 YYEEEE. CDR3 amino acids: CASSPRVGAGNSPLHF. The DNA for the CDR3 is TGTGCCAGCAGCCCTCGAGTAGGGGCAGGGAATTCACCCCTCCACTTT.

This sequence joins TRBV7-3 and TRBJ1-1, with D possibly being TRBD1 (5 bases). Germline assignment: CDR1 SGHTA and CDR2 FQGTGA. The CDR3 is 14 residues long. With 1 base removed from V and 4 bases from J, the gap between germline ends came to 10 bases. For the CDR3, the DNA is TGTGCCAGCAGCTTAATCTCGGGGGGCACTGAAGCTTTCTTT. Its protein is CASSLISGGTEAFF. The variable domain in full, with the rest retrieved from reference TRBV7-3 and TRBJ1-1, is GAGVSQTPSNKVTEKGKYVELRCDPISGHTALYWYRQSLGQGPEFLIYFQGTGAADDSGLPNDRFFAVRPEGSVSTLKIQRTERGDSAVYLCASSLISGGTEAFFGQGTRLTVV.

This clone was picked up a small number of times. J is TRBJ2-1 and V is TRBV2, with 10 bases identical to TRBD1. The CDR3 spans 16 residues. Per germline, CDR1 SNHLY and CDR2 FYNNEI. J gave up 0 bases and V 5 bases, and 4 bases lay outside the gene matches. The CDR3 loop reads CASSRDRGSSYNEQFF. The CDR3 coding sequence is TGTGCCAGCAGTAGGGACAGGGGAAGCTCCTACAATGAGCAGTTCTTC.

This clone has a single count. One end of the junction fails to match germline, which may point to a read error. The chain carries TRBV7-9 and TRBJ2-6; 8 nucleotides match TRBD1. Per the germline V gene, CDR1 is SEHNR and CDR2 is FQNEAQ (reference sequence). The CDR3 spans 19 residues. The CDR3 protein is CSSSLHLRQGSAGANVLTF. The CDR3 coding sequence is TGTTCCAGCAGCTTACATCTCCGACAGGGGTCGGCTGGGGCCAACGTCCTGACTTTC.

The J gene is TRBJ2-1, the V gene TRBV9; 9 bases fit TRBD2. The CDR3 has 15 residues. The ends lost 3 bases at V and 1 base at J; junction bases unmatched: 2. Germline values: CDR1 SGDLS, CDR2 YYNGEE. The CDR3 DNA follows: TGTGCCAGCAGCGGTGGACTAGCGTCCTACAATGAGCAGTTCTTC. Translated: CASSGGLASYNEQFF. Combining the CDR3 with reference TRBV9 and TRBJ2-1 gives the whole variable domain DSGVTQTPKHLITATGQRVTLRCSPRSGDLSVYWYQQSLDQGLQFLIQYYNGEERAKGNILERFSAQQFPDLHSELNLSSLELGDSALYFCASSGGLASYNEQFFGPGTRLTVL.

The table lists this clone with a few counts. CDR3 in DNA: TGTGCCAGCAGCCCAAGGACAGGGGTTAATGAAAAACTGTTTTTT. Its translation is CASSPRTGVNEKLFF. The rearrangement joins TRBV7-2 to TRBJ1-4; 9 bases fit TRBD1. The CDR3 length is 15 residues. Unmatched junction bases numbered 5, after V lost 5 bases and J lost 4 bases. CDR1 and CDR2 from the germline V gene are SGHTA and FQGNSA.

This clone has a single count. The CDR3 sequence: CASSFDRGRVQYF. The CDR3 DNA reads TGTGCCAGCAGCTTTGACAGGGGGAGAGTGCAGTACTTC. The chain is built from TRBV11-2 and TRBJ2-7; the match to TRBD1 covers 9 bases. Per the germline V gene, CDR1 is SGHAT and CDR2 is FQNNGV. This CDR3 has 13 amino acids. V gave up 3 bases and J gave up 9 bases; unmatched junction bases: 6.

This rearrangement joins TRBV5-6 to TRBJ1-5; TRBD1 matches at 7 bases. Unmatched junction bases numbered 9, after V lost 3 bases and J lost 0 bases. Per the germline V gene, CDR1 is SGHDT and CDR2 is YYEEEE. The CDR3 loop spans 17 amino acids. DNA for the CDR3: TGTGCCAGCAGCTCCTTCGGGACAGATCATAGCAATCAGCCCCAGCATTTT. It yields the protein CASSSFGTDHSNQPQHF.

Concerning this clone: In the same sample, other DNA sequences code for this CDR3. This chain joins TRBV27 and TRBJ2-3, with 8 nucleotides matching TRBD2. V lost 6 bases, J lost 3 bases, and 11 bases stayed unmatched. The CDR3 runs to 16 residues. The germline V gene encodes CDR1 MNHEY and CDR2 SMNVEV (reference sequence). In DNA, the CDR3 is TGTGCCAGCAGCGCCCCGGGGGGGCGAGGGACAGATACGCAGTATTTT. Amino acids: CASSAPGGRGTDTQYF.

The chain couples TRBV5-5 to TRBJ2-5, with D unclear. The CDR3 covers 14 residues. Trimming took 4 bases from V and 1 from J, leaving 11 bases between them. CDR1 and CDR2 (germline): SGHKS, YYEKEE (reference sequence). CDR3 sequence: CASSERVPQETQYF. CDR3 in DNA: TGTGCCAGCAGCGAACGGGTTCCCCAAGAGACCCAGTACTTC.

The rearrangement links TRBV27 to TRBJ1-4; a possible D gene is TRBD1 (5 bases). The V end was cut by 5 bases, the J end by 3 bases, with 19 bases between. Germline V gene data show CDR1 as MNHEY and CDR2 as SMNVEV (reference sequence). This CDR3 has 17 residues. The CDR3, as DNA: TGTGCCAGCAGTGTGGGGTTCGGCCGGGACTCTAATGAAAAACTGTTTTTT. Translated: CASSVGFGRDSNEKLFF.

This clone came up a few times. The genes are TRBV28 and TRBJ2-1; D is possibly TRBD2 (6 bases). Germline CDR1 and CDR2: MDHEN and SYDVKM. This CDR3 region has 14 residues. Between the trimmed V and J ends, which lost 8 bases and 0 bases, there was a span of 11 bases. The CDR3 spells CASFAGSSYNEQFF. CDR3 in DNA: TGTGCCAGCTTTGCGGGGAGCTCCTACAATGAGCAGTTCTTC.

J is TRBJ1-6 and V is TRBV5-4; possible D gene TRBD1, 5 bases. The CDR3 is made up of 14 amino acids. Germline-derived CDR1 and CDR2 are SGHNT and YYREEE (reference sequence). Trimming cost V 5 bases and J 4 bases, with 10 bases left between them. CDR3 sequence (DNA): TGTGCCAGCAGTTACGGGACTTATAATTCACCCCTCCACTTT. Protein sequence: CASSYGTYNSPLHF. The variable domain in full, completed from reference TRBV5-4 and TRBJ1-6, reads ETGVTQSPTHLIKTRGQQVTLRCSSQSGHNTVSWYQQALGQGPQFIFQYYREEENGRGNFPPRFSGLQFPNYSSELNVNALELDDSALYLCASSYGTYNSPLHFGNGTRLTVT.

The chain joins TRBV2 to TRBJ2-2; D gene ambiguous. Trimming cost V 6 bases and J 1 base, with 9 bases left between them. This CDR3 contains 14 residues. Germline V gives CDR1 SNHLY, CDR2 FYNNEI. The CDR3 DNA reads TGTGCCAGCAGGAGTACAGAGAACACCGGGGAGCTGTTTTTT. This translates into CASRSTENTGELFF.

V and J are TRBV7-2 and TRBJ1-5, with a possible D match to TRBD1 (5 bases). This CDR3 region has 16 residues. The V gene lost 1 base and the J gene lost 0 bases, with 10 bases spanning the gap. Germline assignment: CDR1 SGHTA and CDR2 FQGNSA. The CDR3 DNA follows: TGTGCCAGCAGCTTAGTGGGGGGGAATAGCAATCAGCCCCAGCATTTT. Translation: CASSLVGGNSNQPQHF.

CDR3 loop: CASSFRLGSDTQYF. The CDR3 nucleotides read TGTGCCAGCAGCTTCCGACTAGGATCGGATACGCAGTATTTT. The chain employs TRBV7-9 and TRBJ2-3; maybe TRBD2 (6 bases). Trimming cost V 3 bases and J 6 bases, with 13 bases left between them. There are 14 residues in the CDR3. Germline assignment: CDR1 SEHNR and CDR2 FQNEAQ (reference sequence).

The CDR3 bases are TGTGCCAGCAGATCGGGGGGGGAGGGGACCCAGTACTTC. Its protein is CASRSGGEGTQYF. The V call is TRBV7-6, the J call TRBJ2-5; TRBD2 matches 8 bases. CDR1 is SGHVS, CDR2 FNYEAQ, per germline. The CDR3 runs to 13 residues. The ends lost 6 bases at V and 7 bases at J; junction bases unmatched: 7. The whole variable domain, filled in from reference TRBV7-6 and TRBJ2-5, reads GAGVSQSPRYKVTKRGQDVALRCDPISGHVSLYWYRQALGQGPEFLTYFNYEAQQDKSGLPNDRFSAERPEGSISTLTIQRTEQRDSAMYRCASRSGGEGTQYFGPGTRLLVL.

The chain links TRBV27 to TRBJ1-5, with D possibly matching TRBD1 (5 bases). Trimming cost V 0 bases and J 0 bases, with 12 bases left between them. This CDR3 has 17 amino acids. Germline V gives CDR1 MNHEY, CDR2 SMNVEV (reference sequence). CDR3 residues: CASSLSGGFGSNQPQHF. The CDR3 DNA sequence: TGTGCCAGCAGTTTATCCGGGGGGTTTGGTAGCAATCAGCCCCAGCATTTT.

The genes are TRBV18 and TRBJ2-7, with a weak D call TRBD1 (6 bases). The CDR3 sequence is 13 residues long. V lost 3 bases, J lost 4 bases, and 10 bases lay in between. Germline V gene lookup returns CDR1 KGHSH and CDR2 LQKENI. CDR3 nucleotide sequence: TGTGCCAGCTCACCTGGGGGCCCATACGAGCAGTACTTC. Encoded protein: CASSPGGPYEQYF.

In this sample, this clone turned up once. The genes are TRBV5-6 and TRBJ2-7; TRBD1 matches 8 bases. The V and J ends lost 0 bases and 2 bases, in that order; junction bases with no gene match: 4. Per germline, CDR1 SGHDT and CDR2 YYEEEE. This CDR3 comprises 15 residues. CDR3 nucleotide sequence: TGTGCCAGCAGCTTGGGCTCAGGGGGCCCCTACGAGCAGTACTTC. It translates to CASSLGSGGPYEQYF.

This chain connects TRBV10-3 to TRBJ2-1, with a weak D call TRBD1 (6 bases). The CDR3 consists of 12 residues. The V end lost 8 bases, the J end lost 8 bases, and 13 bases lay between the germline ends. From germline, CDR1 is ENHRY and CDR2 SYGVKD. CDR3 sequence (DNA): TGTGCCATCGGGGGCGGCATCGATGAGCAGTTCTTC. Residues: CAIGGGIDEQFF.

In its sample, this clone was seen once. This CDR3 reads CASMMLPGQGRKYGYTF. In nucleotides, the CDR3 is TGTGCCAGCATGATGCTGCCTGGACAGGGGAGGAAGTACGGCTACACCTTC. V and J are TRBV28 and TRBJ1-2, with 9 positions matching TRBD1. The CDR3 is made up of 17 amino acids. Germline CDR1 is MDHEN and CDR2 is SYDVKM. Trimming removed 7 bases from V and 8 bases from J; junction bases left unmatched: 20.

This chain joins TRBV28 and TRBJ2-7, with a weak D call TRBD2 (6 bases). The germline V and J ends were trimmed by 3 bases and 3 bases, with 18 bases remaining between them. The CDR3 extends over 16 amino acids. The V gene's germline CDR1 is MDHEN and CDR2 SYDVKM. CDR3 residues: CASSFPLTSPDYEQYF. The CDR3 DNA reads as TGTGCCAGCAGTTTCCCCCTAACTAGCCCCGACTACGAGCAGTACTTC.

The rearrangement links TRBV7-8 to TRBJ2-5; 10 bases agree with TRBD2. J was trimmed by 4 bases and V by 4 bases; bases with no gene match: 9. The CDR3 consists of 16 residues. Germline-derived CDR1 and CDR2 are SGHVS and FQNEAQ. CDR3 sequence (DNA): TGTGCCAGCAGCTCGAATGTAGCGGGAGGTGGAGAGACCCAGTACTTC. It specifies CASSSNVAGGGETQYF.

On this clone: One end of the junction does not line up with germline, which may come from a read error. The chain combines TRBV7-9 with TRBJ2-7; maybe TRBD2 (6 bases). CDR3 size: 16 residues. Germline V gene data show CDR1 as SEHNR and CDR2 as FQNEAQ (reference sequence). The CDR3 sequence: CSSSPVRGGISYEQYF. The CDR3 region has the DNA TGTTCCAGCAGCCCCGTCCGAGGAGGGATCTCCTACGAGCAGTACTTC.

J is TRBJ2-5 and V is TRBV7-2; 10 bases are a match to TRBD1. The end of the DNA is better explained by TRBJ2-7, so the J call may be wrong. This CDR3 has 14 residues. The germline CDR1 and CDR2 sequences are SGHTA and FQGNSA. CDR3 residues: CASSSGQGSYEQYF. CDR3 in DNA: TGTGCCAGCAGCTCGGGACAGGGGTCCTACGAGCAGTACTTC.